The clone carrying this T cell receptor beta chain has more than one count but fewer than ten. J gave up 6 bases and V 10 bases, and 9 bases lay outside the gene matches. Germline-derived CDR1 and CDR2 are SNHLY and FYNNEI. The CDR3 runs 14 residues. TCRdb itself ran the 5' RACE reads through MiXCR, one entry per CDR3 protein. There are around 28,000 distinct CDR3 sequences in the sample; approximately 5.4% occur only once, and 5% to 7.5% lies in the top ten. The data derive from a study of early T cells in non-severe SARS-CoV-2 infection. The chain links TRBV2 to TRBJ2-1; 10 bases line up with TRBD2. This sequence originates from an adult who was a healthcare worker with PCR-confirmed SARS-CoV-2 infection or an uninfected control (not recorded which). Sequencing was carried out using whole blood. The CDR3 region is CATQGTSAINEQFF. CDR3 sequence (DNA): TGTGCCACCCAAGGGACTAGCGCCATCAATGAGCAGTTCTTC.